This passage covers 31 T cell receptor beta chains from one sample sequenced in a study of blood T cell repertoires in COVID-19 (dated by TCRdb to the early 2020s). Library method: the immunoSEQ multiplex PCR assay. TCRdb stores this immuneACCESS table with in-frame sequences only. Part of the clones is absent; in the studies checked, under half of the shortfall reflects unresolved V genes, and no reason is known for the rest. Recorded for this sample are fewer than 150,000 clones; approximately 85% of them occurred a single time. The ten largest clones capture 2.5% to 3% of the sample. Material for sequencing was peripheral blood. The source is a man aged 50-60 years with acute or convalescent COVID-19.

The CDR3 is CASSLPTLAGGPGELFF. The CDR3 DNA reads TGTGCCAGCAGTCTACCCACACTAGCGGGGGGGCCCGGGGAGCTGTTTTTT. The chain links TRBV28 to TRBJ2-2, with TRBD2 matching over 13 bases. CDR1 and CDR2 (germline): MDHEN, SYDVKM. V shed 5 bases, J shed 6 bases, and the junction held 9 bases outside the gene matches. This CDR3 contains 17 residues.

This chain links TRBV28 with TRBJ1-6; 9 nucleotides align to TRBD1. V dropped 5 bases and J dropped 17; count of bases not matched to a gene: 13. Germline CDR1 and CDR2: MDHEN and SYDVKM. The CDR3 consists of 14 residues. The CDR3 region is CASSPGQSTGGFHF. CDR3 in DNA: TGTGCCAGCAGTCCGGGACAGTCGACAGGGGGTTTCCACTTT. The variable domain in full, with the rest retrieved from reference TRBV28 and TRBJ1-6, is DVKVTQSSRYLVKRTGEKVFLECVQDMDHENMFWYRQDPGLGLRLIYFSYDVKMKEKGDIPEGYSVSREKKERFSLILESASTNQTSMYLCASSPGQSTGGFHFGNGTRLTVT.

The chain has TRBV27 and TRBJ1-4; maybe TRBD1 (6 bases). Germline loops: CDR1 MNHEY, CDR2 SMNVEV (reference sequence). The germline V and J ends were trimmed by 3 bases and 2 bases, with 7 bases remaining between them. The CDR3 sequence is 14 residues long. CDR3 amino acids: CASSFDRTNEKLFF. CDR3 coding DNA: TGTGCCAGCAGTTTCGACAGGACTAATGAAAAACTGTTTTTT.

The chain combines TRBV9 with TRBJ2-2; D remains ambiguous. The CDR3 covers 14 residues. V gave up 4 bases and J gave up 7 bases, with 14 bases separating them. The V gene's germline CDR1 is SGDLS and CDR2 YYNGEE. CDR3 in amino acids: CASSQDLRSGELFF. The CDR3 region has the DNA TGTGCCAGCAGCCAAGACCTGAGGAGCGGGGAGCTGTTTTTT.

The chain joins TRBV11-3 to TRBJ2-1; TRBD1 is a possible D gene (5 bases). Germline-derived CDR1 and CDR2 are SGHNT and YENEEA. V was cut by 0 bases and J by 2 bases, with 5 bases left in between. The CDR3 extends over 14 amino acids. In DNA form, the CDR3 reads TGTGCCAGCAGCTTAGAGACAGCCTACAATGAGCAGTTCTTC. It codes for CASSLETAYNEQFF.

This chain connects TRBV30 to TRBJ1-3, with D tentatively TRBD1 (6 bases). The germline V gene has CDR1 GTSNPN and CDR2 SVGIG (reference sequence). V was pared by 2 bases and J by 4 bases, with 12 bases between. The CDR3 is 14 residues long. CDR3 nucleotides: TGTGCCTGGAGTAGCGCAGGGGTCGGAAACACCATATATTTT. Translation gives CAWSSAGVGNTIYF. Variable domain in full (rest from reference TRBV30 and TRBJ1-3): SQTIHQWPATLVQPVGSPLSLECTVEGTSNPNLYWYRQAAGRGLQLLFYSVGIGQISSEVPQNLSASRPQDRQFILSSKKLLLSDSGFYLCAWSSAGVGNTIYFGEGSWLTVV.

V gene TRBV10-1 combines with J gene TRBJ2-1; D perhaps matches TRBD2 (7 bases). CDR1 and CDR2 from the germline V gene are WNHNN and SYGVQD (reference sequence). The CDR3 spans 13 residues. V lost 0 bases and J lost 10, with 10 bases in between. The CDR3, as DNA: TGCGCCAGCAGTGAGTCGGGGAGGGGGGAGCAGTTCTTC. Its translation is CASSESGRGEQFF.

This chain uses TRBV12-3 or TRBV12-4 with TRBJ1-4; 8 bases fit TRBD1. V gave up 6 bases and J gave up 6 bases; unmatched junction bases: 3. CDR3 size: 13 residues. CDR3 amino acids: CASSRGRDEKLFF. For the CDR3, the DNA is TGTGCCAGCAGCAGGGGGCGCGATGAAAAACTGTTTTTT.

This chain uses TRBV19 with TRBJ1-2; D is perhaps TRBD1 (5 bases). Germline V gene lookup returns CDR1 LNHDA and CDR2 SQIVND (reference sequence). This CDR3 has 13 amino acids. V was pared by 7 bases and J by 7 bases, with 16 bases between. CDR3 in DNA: TGTGCCAGTAACCCCGCGAGTGGGGCTGGCTACACCTTC. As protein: CASNPASGAGYTF.

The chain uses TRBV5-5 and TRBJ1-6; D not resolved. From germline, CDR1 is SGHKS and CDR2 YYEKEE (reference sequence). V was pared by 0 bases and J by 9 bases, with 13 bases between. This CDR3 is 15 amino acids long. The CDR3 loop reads CASSLDPLGSSPLHF. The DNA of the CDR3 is TGTGCCAGCAGCTTGGACCCACTGGGGAGTTCACCCCTCCACTTT.

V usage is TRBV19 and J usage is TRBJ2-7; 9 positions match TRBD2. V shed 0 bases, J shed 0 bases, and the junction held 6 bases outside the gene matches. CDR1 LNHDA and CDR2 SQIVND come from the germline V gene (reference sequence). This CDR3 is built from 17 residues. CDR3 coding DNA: TGTGCCAGTAGTATAGAGGCGACTAGCGGAGTCTCCTACGAGCAGTACTTC. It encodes CASSIEATSGVSYEQYF.

CDR3 coding DNA: TGCGCCAGCAGACCCCAAGGGGGCGCTTCGTCTGGGGCCAACGTCCTGACTTTC. It codes for CASRPQGGASSGANVLTF. The chain has TRBV5-1 and TRBJ2-6; 7 bases align to TRBD1. This CDR3 has 18 amino acids. From germline, CDR1 is SGHRS and CDR2 YFSETQ. V was clipped by 5 bases and J by 1 base; unmatched bases: 12.

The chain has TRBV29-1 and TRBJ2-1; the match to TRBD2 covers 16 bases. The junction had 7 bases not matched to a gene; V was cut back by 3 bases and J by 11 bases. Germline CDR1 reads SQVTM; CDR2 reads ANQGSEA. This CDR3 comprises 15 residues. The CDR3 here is CSVDPGTSGREKQFF. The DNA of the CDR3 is TGCAGCGTTGATCCGGGGACTAGCGGGAGGGAAAAGCAGTTCTTC.

CDR3 loop: CASGEMGLATNEKLFF. The CDR3 DNA sequence: TGTGCCAGCGGTGAGATGGGGCTAGCAACTAATGAAAAACTGTTTTTT. This chain connects TRBV28 to TRBJ1-4, with TRBD1 as a possible D gene (5 bases). The CDR3 is 16 residues long. The V gene's germline CDR1 is MDHEN and CDR2 SYDVKM. V lost 8 bases and J 0 bases, leaving 16 bases between the germline ends.

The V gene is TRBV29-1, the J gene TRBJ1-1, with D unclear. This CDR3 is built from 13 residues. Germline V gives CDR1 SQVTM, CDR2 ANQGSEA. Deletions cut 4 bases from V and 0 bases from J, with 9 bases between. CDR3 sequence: CSVVRNMNTEAFF. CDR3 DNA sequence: TGCAGCGTTGTCAGAAACATGAACACTGAAGCTTTCTTT. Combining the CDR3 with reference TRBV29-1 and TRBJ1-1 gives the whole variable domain SAVISQKPSRDICQRGTSLTIQCQVDSQVTMMFWYRQQPGQSLTLIATANQGSEATYESGFVIDKFPISRPNLTFSTLTVSNMSPEDSSIYLCSVVRNMNTEAFFGQGTRLTVV.

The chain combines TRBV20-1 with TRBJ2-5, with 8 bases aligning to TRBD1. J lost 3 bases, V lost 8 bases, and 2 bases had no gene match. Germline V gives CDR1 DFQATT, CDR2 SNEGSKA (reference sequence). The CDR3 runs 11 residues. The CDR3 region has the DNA TGCAGTCCGACAGGGGAAGAGACCCAGTACTTC. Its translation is CSPTGEETQYF.

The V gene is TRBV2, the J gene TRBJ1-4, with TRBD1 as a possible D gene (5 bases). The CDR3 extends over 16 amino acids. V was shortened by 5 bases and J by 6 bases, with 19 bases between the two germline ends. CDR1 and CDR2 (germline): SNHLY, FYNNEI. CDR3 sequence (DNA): TGTGCCAGCAGTTCCAATACGGGGGGACTGGATGAAAAACTGTTTTTT. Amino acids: CASSSNTGGLDEKLFF. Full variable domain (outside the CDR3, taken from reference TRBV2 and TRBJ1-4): EPEVTQTPSHQVTQMGQEVILRCVPISNHLYFYWYRQILGQKVEFLVSFYNNEISEKSEIFDDQFSVERPDGSNFTLKIRSTKLEDSAMYFCASSSNTGGLDEKLFFGSGTQLSVL.

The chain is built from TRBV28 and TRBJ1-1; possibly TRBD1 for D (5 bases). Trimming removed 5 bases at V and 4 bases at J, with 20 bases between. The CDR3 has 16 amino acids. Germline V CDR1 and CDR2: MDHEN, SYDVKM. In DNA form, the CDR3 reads TGTGCCAGCAGTACCACATGGGGGGGTAGTTCCACTGAAGCTTTCTTT. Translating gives CASSTTWGGSSTEAFF.

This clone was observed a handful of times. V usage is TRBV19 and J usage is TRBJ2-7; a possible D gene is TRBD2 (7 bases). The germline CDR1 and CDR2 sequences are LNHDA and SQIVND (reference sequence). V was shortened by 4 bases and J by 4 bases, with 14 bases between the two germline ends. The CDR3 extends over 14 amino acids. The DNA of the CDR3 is TGTGCCAGTAGTAGGAAACAGGGAGGGTACGAGCAGTACTTC. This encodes CASSRKQGGYEQYF.

In DNA form, the CDR3 reads TGTGCCAGCAGTGAACCGGCCTACGAGCAGTACTTC. Its translation is CASSEPAYEQYF. This sequence joins TRBV6-1 and TRBJ2-7; D is undetermined. V was shortened by 2 bases and J by 2 bases, with 4 bases between the two germline ends. This CDR3 is 12 amino acids long. The V gene's germline CDR1 is MNHNS and CDR2 SASEGT.

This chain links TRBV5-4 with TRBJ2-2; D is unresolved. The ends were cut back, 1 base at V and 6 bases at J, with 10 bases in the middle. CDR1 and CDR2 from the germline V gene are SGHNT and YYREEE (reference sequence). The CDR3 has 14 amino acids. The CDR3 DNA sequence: TGTGCCAGCAGCTTGTCCATTCTAGCCGGGGAGCTGTTTTTT. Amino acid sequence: CASSLSILAGELFF.

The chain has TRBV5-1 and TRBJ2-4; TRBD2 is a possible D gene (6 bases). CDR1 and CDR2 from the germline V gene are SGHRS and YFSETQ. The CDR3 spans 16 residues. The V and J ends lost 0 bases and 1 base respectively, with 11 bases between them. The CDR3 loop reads CASSLEIRGAKNIQYF. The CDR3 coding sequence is TGCGCCAGCAGCTTGGAGATTCGGGGGGCCAAAAACATTCAGTACTTC.

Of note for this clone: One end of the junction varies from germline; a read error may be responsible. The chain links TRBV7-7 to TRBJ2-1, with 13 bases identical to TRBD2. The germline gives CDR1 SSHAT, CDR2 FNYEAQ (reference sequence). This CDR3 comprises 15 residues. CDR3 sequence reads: CASSPGLAGRHEQFF. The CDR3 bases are TGTGCTAGCAGCCCGGGACTAGCGGGACGGCATGAGCAGTTCTTC.

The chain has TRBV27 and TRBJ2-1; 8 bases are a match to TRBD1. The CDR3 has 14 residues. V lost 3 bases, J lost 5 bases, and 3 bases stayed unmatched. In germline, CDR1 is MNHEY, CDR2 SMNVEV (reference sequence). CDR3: CASSLRTGNNEQFF. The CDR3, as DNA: TGTGCCAGCAGTTTGAGGACAGGGAACAATGAGCAGTTCTTC.

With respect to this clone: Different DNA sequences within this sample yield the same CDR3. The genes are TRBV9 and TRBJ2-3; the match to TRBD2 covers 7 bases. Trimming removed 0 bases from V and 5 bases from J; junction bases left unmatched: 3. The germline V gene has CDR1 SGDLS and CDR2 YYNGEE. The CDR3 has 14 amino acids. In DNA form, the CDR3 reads TGTGCCAGCAGCGTAGGGACTAGTCAAGATACGCAGTATTTT. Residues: CASSVGTSQDTQYF.

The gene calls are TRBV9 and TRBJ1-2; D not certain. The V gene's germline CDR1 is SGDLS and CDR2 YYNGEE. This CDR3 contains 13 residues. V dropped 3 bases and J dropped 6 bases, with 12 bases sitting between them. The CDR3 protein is CASSEGGRNGYTF. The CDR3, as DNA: TGTGCCAGCAGCGAGGGAGGAAGAAATGGCTACACCTTC.

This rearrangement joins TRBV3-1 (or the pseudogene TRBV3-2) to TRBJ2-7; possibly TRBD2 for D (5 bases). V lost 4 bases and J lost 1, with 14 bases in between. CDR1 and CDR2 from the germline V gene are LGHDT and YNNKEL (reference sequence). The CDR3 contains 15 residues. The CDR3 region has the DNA TGTGCCAGCAGCCTAAGCGGAGATCTTTCCTACGAGCAGTACTTC. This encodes CASSLSGDLSYEQYF.

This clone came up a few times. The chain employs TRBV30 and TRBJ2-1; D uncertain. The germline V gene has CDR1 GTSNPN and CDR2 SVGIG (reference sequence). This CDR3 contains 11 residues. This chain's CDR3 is CALADYNEQFF. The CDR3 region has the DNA TGTGCTCTTGCGGACTACAATGAGCAGTTCTTC.

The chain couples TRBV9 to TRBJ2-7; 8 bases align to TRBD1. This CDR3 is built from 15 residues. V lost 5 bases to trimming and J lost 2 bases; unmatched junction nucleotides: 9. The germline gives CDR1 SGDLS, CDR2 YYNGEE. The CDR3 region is CASSRQGAETYEQYF. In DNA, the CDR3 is TGTGCCAGCAGTCGTCAGGGGGCTGAAACCTACGAGCAGTACTTC.

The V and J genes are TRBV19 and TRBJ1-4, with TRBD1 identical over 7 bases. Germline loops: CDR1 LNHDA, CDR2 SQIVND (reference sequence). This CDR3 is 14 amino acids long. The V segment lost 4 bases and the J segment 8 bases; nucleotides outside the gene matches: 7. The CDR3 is CASSRAGGREKLFF. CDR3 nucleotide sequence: TGTGCCAGTAGTAGGGCAGGGGGACGAGAAAAACTGTTTTTT.

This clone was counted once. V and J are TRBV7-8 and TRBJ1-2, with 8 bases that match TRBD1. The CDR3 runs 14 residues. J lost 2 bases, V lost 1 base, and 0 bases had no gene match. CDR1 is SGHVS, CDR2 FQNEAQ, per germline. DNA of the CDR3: TGTGCCAGCAGCTTAGGACAGGGGAACTATGGCTACACCTTC. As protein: CASSLGQGNYGYTF. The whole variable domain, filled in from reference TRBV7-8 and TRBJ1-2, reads GAGVSQSPRYKVAKRGQDVALRCDPISGHVSLFWYQQALGQGPEFLTYFQNEAQLDKSGLPSDRFFAERPEGSVSTLKIQRTQQEDSAVYLCASSLGQGNYGYTFGSGTRLTVV.